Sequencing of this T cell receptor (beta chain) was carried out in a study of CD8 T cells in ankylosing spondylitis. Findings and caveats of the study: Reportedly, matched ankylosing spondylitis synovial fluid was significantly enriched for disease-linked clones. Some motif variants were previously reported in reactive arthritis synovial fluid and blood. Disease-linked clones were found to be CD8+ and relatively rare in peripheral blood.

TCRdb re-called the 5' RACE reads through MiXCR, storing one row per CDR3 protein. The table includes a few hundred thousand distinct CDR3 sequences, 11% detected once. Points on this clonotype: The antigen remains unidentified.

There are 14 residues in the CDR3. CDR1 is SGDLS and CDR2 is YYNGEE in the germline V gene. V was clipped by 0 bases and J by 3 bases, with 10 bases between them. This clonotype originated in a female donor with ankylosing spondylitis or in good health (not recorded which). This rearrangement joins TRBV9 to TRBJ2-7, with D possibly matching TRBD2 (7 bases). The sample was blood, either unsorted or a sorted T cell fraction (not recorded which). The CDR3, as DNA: TGTGCCAGCAGCGTAGGAGGGGGGGTCTACGAGCAGTACTTC. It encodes CASSVGGGVYEQYF. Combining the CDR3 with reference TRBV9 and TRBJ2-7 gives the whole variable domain DSGVTQTPKHLITATGQRVTLRCSPRSGDLSVYWYQQSLDQGLQFLIQYYNGEERAKGNILERFSAQQFPDLHSELNLSSLELGDSALYFCASSVGGGVYEQYFGPGTRLTVT.